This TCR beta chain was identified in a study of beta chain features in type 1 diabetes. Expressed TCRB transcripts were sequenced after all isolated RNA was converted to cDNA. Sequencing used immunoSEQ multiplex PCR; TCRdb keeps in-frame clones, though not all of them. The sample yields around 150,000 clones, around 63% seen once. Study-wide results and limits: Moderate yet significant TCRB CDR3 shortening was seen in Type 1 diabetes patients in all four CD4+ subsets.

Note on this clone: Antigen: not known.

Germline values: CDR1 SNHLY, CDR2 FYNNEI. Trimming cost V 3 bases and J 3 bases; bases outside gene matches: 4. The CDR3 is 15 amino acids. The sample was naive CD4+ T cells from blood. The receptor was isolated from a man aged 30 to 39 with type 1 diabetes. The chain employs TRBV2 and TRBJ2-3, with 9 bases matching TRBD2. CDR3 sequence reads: CASSEQLAGTDTQYF. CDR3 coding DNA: TGTGCCAGCAGTGAGCAGCTAGCGGGGACAGATACGCAGTATTTT. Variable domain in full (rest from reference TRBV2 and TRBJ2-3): EPEVTQTPSHQVTQMGQEVILRCVPISNHLYFYWYRQILGQKVEFLVSFYNNEISEKSEIFDDQFSVERPDGSNFTLKIRSTKLEDSAMYFCASSEQLAGTDTQYFGPGTRLTVL.